This T cell receptor beta chain was sequenced in a study of CD8 T cells in ankylosing spondylitis. TCRdb reprocessed the 5' RACE reads via MiXCR and lists one record per CDR3 protein. The sample records 340,000 or so distinct CDR3 sequences, roughly 15% being singletons. In its sample, this clonotype was seen a few times. Per germline, CDR1 ENHRY and CDR2 SYGVKD. This CDR3 is built from 15 residues. V lost 0 bases to trimming and J lost 7 bases; unmatched junction nucleotides: 8. The sample was blood, either unsorted or a sorted T cell fraction (not recorded which). V and J are TRBV10-3 and TRBJ1-2; 7 bases are a match to TRBD1. This receptor was identified in a male donor with ankylosing spondylitis or in good health (not recorded which). The CDR3 DNA sequence: TGTGCCATCAGTGAGTCGATTGACAGGGAAAGTGGCTACACCTTC. Translated: CAISESIDRESGYTF.